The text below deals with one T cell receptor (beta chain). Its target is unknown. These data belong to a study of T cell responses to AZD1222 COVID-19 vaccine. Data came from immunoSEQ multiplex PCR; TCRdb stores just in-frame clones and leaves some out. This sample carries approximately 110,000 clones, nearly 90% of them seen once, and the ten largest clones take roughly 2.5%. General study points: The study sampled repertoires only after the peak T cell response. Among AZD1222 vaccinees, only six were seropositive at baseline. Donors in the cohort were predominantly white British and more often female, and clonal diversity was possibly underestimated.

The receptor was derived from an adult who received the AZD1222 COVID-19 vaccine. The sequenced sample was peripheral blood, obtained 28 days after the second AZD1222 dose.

This chain's CDR3 is CASRHSGRAGDEQFF. CDR3 nucleotides: TGTGCCAGCAGGCATAGCGGGAGGGCCGGGGATGAGCAGTTCTTC. This chain links TRBV6-4 with TRBJ2-1; 11 bases line up with TRBD2. The trim removed 6 bases at V and 8 bases at J, leaving 9 bases unmatched. This CDR3 is built from 15 residues. Germline lookup yields CDR1 MRHNA and CDR2 SNTAGT.